This is a list of T cell receptor beta chains from one sample in a study of response to subunit inactivated influenza vaccine. TCRdb called the RT-PCR reads again in MiXCR, with one record for every CDR3 protein. The table lists approximately 570,000 distinct CDR3 sequences, under 9% of them singletons, with over 10% in the top ten. The sequenced sample was PBMCs from blood, obtained around 2 years after vaccination. These TCRs come from a man aged 50 to 75 who received an inactivated influenza vaccine. CDR3s include the opening cysteine and the closing phenylalanine or tryptophan. Fields, in order: CDR3 protein, CDR3 DNA, clone size, J gene, D gene, V gene. A D gene is named only where the DNA matches it firmly. Size values are once, few and many counts, or a class for expanded clones, and some rows have none.

cdr3_aa: CASSVRGRETQYF
cdr3_nt: TGTGCCAGCAGTGTACGGGGGAGAGAGACCCAGTACTTC
clone_size: many
j_call: TRBJ2-5
d_call: -
v_call: TRBV6-1

cdr3_aa: CAISESRGKTSSSYEQYF
cdr3_nt: TGTGCCATCAGTGAGTCTAGGGGGAAGACTTCTTCTTCCTACGAGCAGTACTTC
clone_size: -
j_call: TRBJ2-7
d_call: -
v_call: TRBV10-3

cdr3_aa: CASKTGPPAYEQYF
cdr3_nt: TGTGCCAGCAAAACCGGGCCACCCGCCTACGAGCAGTACTTC
clone_size: many
j_call: TRBJ2-7
d_call: -
v_call: TRBV12-3/TRBV12-4

cdr3_aa: CAISEEPQGSEKLFF
cdr3_nt: TGTGCCATCAGTGAGGAGCCACAGGGGAGCGAAAAACTGTTTTTT
clone_size: few
j_call: TRBJ1-4
d_call: TRBD1
v_call: TRBV10-3

cdr3_aa: CASRPDRGGNQPQHF
cdr3_nt: TGTGCCAGCAGACCCGACAGGGGTGGCAATCAGCCCCAGCATTTT
clone_size: many
j_call: TRBJ1-5
d_call: TRBD1
v_call: TRBV28

cdr3_aa: CASNTGGGTDTQYF
cdr3_nt: TGTGCCAGCAATACGGGAGGGGGCACAGATACGCAGTATTTT
clone_size: -
j_call: TRBJ2-3
d_call: TRBD2
v_call: TRBV28

cdr3_aa: CASSLVAGGIGYEQYF
cdr3_nt: TGTGCCAGCAGCTTAGTCGCGGGGGGGATCGGGTACGAGCAGTACTTC
clone_size: many
j_call: TRBJ2-7
d_call: TRBD2
v_call: TRBV7-2

cdr3_aa: CASSRLGTDTQYF
cdr3_nt: TGTGCCAGCAGTCGCTTGGGGACGGATACGCAGTATTTT
clone_size: -
j_call: TRBJ2-3
d_call: -
v_call: TRBV12-3/TRBV12-4

cdr3_aa: CSFWASSNEQFF
cdr3_nt: TGCAGCTTTTGGGCCTCGTCTAATGAGCAGTTCTTC
clone_size: many
j_call: TRBJ2-1
d_call: -
v_call: TRBV29-1

cdr3_aa: CASSLLGGGTGQYF
cdr3_nt: TGTGCCAGCAGTTTATTGGGGGGGGGTACCGGGCAGTACTTC
clone_size: -
j_call: TRBJ2-7
d_call: TRBD2
v_call: TRBV28

cdr3_aa: CASSGAGMDSGARSSDTQYF
cdr3_nt: TGTGCCAGCAGCGGGGCAGGTATGGATTCAGGGGCCCGATCGTCAGATACGCAGTATTTT
clone_size: -
j_call: TRBJ2-3
d_call: -
v_call: TRBV5-6

cdr3_aa: CASSSGLAVTYEQYF
cdr3_nt: TGTGCCAGCAGCTCAGGACTAGCGGTTACCTACGAGCAGTACTTC
clone_size: many
j_call: TRBJ2-7
d_call: TRBD2
v_call: TRBV7-8